These T cell receptor beta chains were read from a single sample in a study. Each CDR3 protein is one row after TCRdb ran MiXCR on the RT-PCR reads. The sample records about 680,000 distinct CDR3 sequences, 14% being singletons. Sequences were obtained from memory CD4+ T cells from blood. Receptors were obtained from a female donor in good health, serving as a healthy control. The CDR3 runs from the conserved cysteine through the conserved F or W. Fields, in order: V gene, CDR3 protein.

V gene: TRBV10-3
CDR3 protein: CAIAGRVESYEQYF

V gene: TRBV5-1
CDR3 protein: CASSLEASGYGETQYF

V gene: TRBV4-1
CDR3 protein: CASSQEIAGGPFYEQYF

V gene: TRBV6-1
CDR3 protein: CASSRGSMAFF

V gene: TRBV6-5
CDR3 protein: CASSRDRDLLDGYTF

V gene: TRBV5-1
CDR3 protein: CASSVRSDRPAYEQYF

V gene: TRBV7-2
CDR3 protein: CASSPGVGGNTIYF

V gene: TRBV15
CDR3 protein: CATSKRVGGQDTQYF

V gene: TRBV5-5
CDR3 protein: CATRTAATSYEQYF

V gene: TRBV25-1
CDR3 protein: CASSEFPNYGYTF

V gene: TRBV4-1
CDR3 protein: CASSQEGTIGETQYF

V gene: TRBV6-6
CDR3 protein: CASSGQYKGAFF

V gene: TRBV12-3/TRBV12-4
CDR3 protein: CASSSSFPTDTQYF

V gene: TRBV6-1
CDR3 protein: CASWDRTYTDTQYF

V gene: TRBV7-2
CDR3 protein: CASTEAWGDYEQYF

V gene: TRBV12-3/TRBV12-4
CDR3 protein: CASSQGSNQPQHF

V gene: TRBV4-3
CDR3 protein: CASSQEPSTGNYGYTF

V gene: TRBV12-3/TRBV12-4
CDR3 protein: CASSFRMSSYEQYF

V gene: TRBV27
CDR3 protein: CASKHPDTQYF

V gene: TRBV5-1
CDR3 protein: CASSGKDPTGELFF

V gene: TRBV7-9
CDR3 protein: CASSAAAQRDGRLKNTEAFF

V gene: TRBV10-3
CDR3 protein: CAILSSTQGYTEAFF

V gene: TRBV20-1
CDR3 protein: CSGAASGRETQYF

V gene: TRBV20-1
CDR3 protein: CSARDVGQGTYNSPLHF

V gene: TRBV20-1
CDR3 protein: CSARGPPSDTEAFF

V gene: TRBV18
CDR3 protein: CASLYGRNTEAFF

V gene: TRBV30
CDR3 protein: CAWSVPGGRTDTQYF

V gene: TRBV10-3
CDR3 protein: CAISEVAGWTGELFF

V gene: TRBV7-2
CDR3 protein: CASSLVAPEAFF

V gene: TRBV4-1
CDR3 protein: CASSHTTGFAGELFF

V gene: TRBV10-3
CDR3 protein: CAISEGRGPDQPQHF

V gene: TRBV10-3
CDR3 protein: CAISVANYEQYF

V gene: TRBV5-1
CDR3 protein: CASSPQGEGETQYF

V gene: TRBV7-2
CDR3 protein: CASRPKGVHPGNTIYF

V gene: TRBV29-1
CDR3 protein: CSARVRANTGELFF